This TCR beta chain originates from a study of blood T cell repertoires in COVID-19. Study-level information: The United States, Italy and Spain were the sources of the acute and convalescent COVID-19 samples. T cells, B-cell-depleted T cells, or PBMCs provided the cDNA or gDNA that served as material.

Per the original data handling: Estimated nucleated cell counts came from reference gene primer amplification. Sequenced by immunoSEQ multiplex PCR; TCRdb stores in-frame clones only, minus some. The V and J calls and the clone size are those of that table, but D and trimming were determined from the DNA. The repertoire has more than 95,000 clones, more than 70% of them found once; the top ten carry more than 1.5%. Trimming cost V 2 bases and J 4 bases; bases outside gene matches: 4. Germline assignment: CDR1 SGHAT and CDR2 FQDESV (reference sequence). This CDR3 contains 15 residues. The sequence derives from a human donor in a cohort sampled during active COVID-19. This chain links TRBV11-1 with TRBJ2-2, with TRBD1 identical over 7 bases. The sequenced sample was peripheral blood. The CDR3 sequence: CASSLRRGITGELFF. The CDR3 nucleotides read TGTGCCAGCAGCTTACGCAGGGGGATCACCGGGGAGCTGTTTTTT.